The present T cell receptor (beta chain) was sequenced within a study of blood T cell repertoires in COVID-19. Study information: Sites in the United States, Italy and Spain provided acute and convalescent COVID-19 samples. PBMCs, B-cell-depleted T cells, or T cells were the source of the cDNA or gDNA that made up the material.

This clone appeared a single time. The CDR3 contains 11 residues. Germline CDR1 DFQATT, CDR2 SNEGSKA (reference sequence). Trimming removed 4 bases from V and 5 bases from J, with 8 bases in between. Original data processing: The authors estimated nucleated cell counts from reference gene primer amplification. Repertoires were generated with immunoSEQ multiplex PCR, while TCRdb's copy carries only in-frame clones and drops some. The DNA was the basis for D and trimming; V, J and clone size are from that table. The repertoire consists of 200,000 or so clones, with 80% to 90% occurring once and the leading ten covering 9.5% to 12%.

This sequence joins TRBV20-1 and TRBJ2-5; the D is unclear. This receptor was taken from a human donor with active or convalescent COVID-19. The donor label of this sample is uncertain. Sequenced material: peripheral blood. The CDR3 nucleotides read TGCAGTGCTATCTATCGGGAGACCCAGTACTTC. This gives the protein CSAIYRETQYF.